Below, 6 T cell receptor beta chains from the same sample are listed, as sequenced in a study of CD8 T cells in ankylosing spondylitis. General study results and limits: Apparently characteristic of ankylosing spondylitis blood was a TCR beta motif (eight highly homologous variants).

TCRdb re-derived calls from the 5' RACE reads in MiXCR, one entry per CDR3 protein. The top ten clones hold about 14% of a sample with some 220,000 distinct CDR3 sequences, about 7% of them seen once. No antigen has been identified for these receptors. Source material: blood, either unsorted or a sorted T cell fraction (not recorded which). Receptors were obtained from a male donor with ankylosing spondylitis.

This clonotype was counted at least ten times. The chain combines TRBV4-1 with TRBJ2-7; D possibly uses TRBD1 or TRBD2 (5 bases each). Trimming left V 1 base short and J 2 bases short, with 9 bases between. CDR3 length equals 14 residues. Looked up from germline, CDR1 is MGHRA and CDR2 is YSYEKL. CDR3 sequence (DNA): TGCGCCAGCAGCCAAGGGGACGGTACCTACGAGCAGTACTTC. This sequence encodes CASSQGDGTYEQYF.

There are many counts of this clonotype. The rearrangement links TRBV7-2 to TRBJ2-1; D is uncertain. Between the trimmed V and J ends, which lost 3 bases and 8 bases, there was a span of 5 bases. The germline gives CDR1 SGHTA, CDR2 FQGNSA. The length of the CDR3 is 11 residues. The DNA for the CDR3 is TGTGCCAGCAGCTTTAACTATGAGCAGTTCTTC. It yields the protein CASSFNYEQFF.

This clonotype appeared many times. The rearrangement uses TRBV6-2 or TRBV6-3 and TRBJ2-1; 9 positions match TRBD2. V lost 0 bases, J lost 8 bases, and 5 bases stayed unmatched. Germline assignment: CDR1 MNHEY and CDR2 SVGEGT. CDR3 length: 15 amino acids. The CDR3 bases are TGTGCCAGCAGTTACTCGATTAGCGGGAGTTATGAGCAGTTCTTC. Protein product: CASSYSISGSYEQFF.

The rearrangement joins TRBV27 to TRBJ2-7; D is unclear. The germline gives CDR1 MNHEY, CDR2 SMNVEV (reference sequence). Between the trimmed V and J ends, which lost 5 bases and 2 bases, there was a span of 19 bases. The CDR3 contains 16 residues. CDR3 protein: CASSRLLGRETYEQYF. As DNA, the CDR3 is TGTGCCAGCAGTCGCCTATTAGGACGAGAAACCTACGAGCAGTACTTC.

There are many counts of this clonotype. V usage is TRBV29-1 and J usage is TRBJ1-2, with 9 bases lining up with TRBD1. CDR3 length: 14 residues. CDR1 and CDR2 (germline): SQVTM, ANQGSEA. The V gene end was trimmed by 1 base and the J gene end by 3 bases; junction bases not matched to a gene: 3. The CDR3 DNA reads as TGCAGCGTTGAAGTACAGGGGGCTCACTATGGCTACACCTTC. Protein sequence: CSVEVQGAHYGYTF.

This clonotype was detected ten times or more. This sequence joins TRBV12-5 and TRBJ2-7; 7 nucleotides match TRBD2. Trimming took 3 bases from V and 5 from J; bases not matched to a gene: 7. The CDR3 is made up of 14 amino acids. The germline CDR1 and CDR2 sequences are LGHNT and FRNRAP. The chain's CDR3 is CASGLGLVPHEQYF. The CDR3 DNA follows: TGTGCTAGTGGTTTAGGACTAGTTCCCCACGAGCAGTACTTC.